The 4 T cell receptor beta chains in this list originate from one sample, sequenced in a study of blood T cell repertoires in COVID-19. Profiling relied on immunoSEQ multiplex PCR, and the TCRdb table lists in-frame clones only, not all of them. The sample consists of roughly 45,000 clones, around nine tenths of them appearing once. Sequencing was carried out using peripheral blood. The receptors were sampled from a man between 65 and 85 years old with active COVID-19.

The chain couples TRBV21-1 to TRBJ1-1; TRBD1 is the table's D call and was not checked against the DNA. TRBV21-1 is labeled a pseudogene. The CDR3 extends over 15 amino acids. The CDR3 nucleotides read TGTGCCAGCAGCAAACATCGACAGGTTAACACTGAAGCTTTCTTT. Translated, it gives CASSKHRQVNTEAFF.

CDR3 sequence reads: CATRTVYEQYF. CDR3 nucleotide sequence: TGTGCCACCCGGACAGTCTACGAGCAGTACTTC. The chain combines TRBV19 with TRBJ2-7, with a tentative D call TRBD1 (6 bases). The CDR3 consists of 11 residues. The V end was cut by 10 bases, the J end by 3 bases, with 10 bases between. Germline V CDR1 and CDR2: LNHDA, SQIVND (reference sequence).

The gene calls are TRBV19 and TRBJ1-2, with D unclear. Trimming took 7 bases from V and 6 from J, leaving 12 bases between them. The CDR3 contains 12 residues. CDR1 is LNHDA, CDR2 SQIVND, per germline (reference sequence). The CDR3 DNA follows: TGTGCCAGTACCTACACGGGGAATGGCTACACCTTC. Its translation: CASTYTGNGYTF.

The chain employs TRBV18 and TRBJ2-5; 9 positions match TRBD2. This CDR3 is 15 amino acids long. The junction had 4 bases not matched to a gene; V was cut back by 2 bases and J by 3 bases. The germline CDR1 and CDR2 sequences are KGHSH and LQKENI. CDR3: CASSPVPSGKETQYF. The CDR3 DNA follows: TGTGCCAGCTCACCAGTCCCTAGCGGGAAAGAGACCCAGTACTTC. Combining the CDR3 with reference TRBV18 and TRBJ2-5 gives the whole variable domain NAGVMQNPRHLVRRRGQEARLRCSPMKGHSHVYWYRQLPEEGLKFMVYLQKENIIDESGMPKERFSAEFPKEGPSILRIQQVVRGDSAAYFCASSPVPSGKETQYFGPGTRLLVL.